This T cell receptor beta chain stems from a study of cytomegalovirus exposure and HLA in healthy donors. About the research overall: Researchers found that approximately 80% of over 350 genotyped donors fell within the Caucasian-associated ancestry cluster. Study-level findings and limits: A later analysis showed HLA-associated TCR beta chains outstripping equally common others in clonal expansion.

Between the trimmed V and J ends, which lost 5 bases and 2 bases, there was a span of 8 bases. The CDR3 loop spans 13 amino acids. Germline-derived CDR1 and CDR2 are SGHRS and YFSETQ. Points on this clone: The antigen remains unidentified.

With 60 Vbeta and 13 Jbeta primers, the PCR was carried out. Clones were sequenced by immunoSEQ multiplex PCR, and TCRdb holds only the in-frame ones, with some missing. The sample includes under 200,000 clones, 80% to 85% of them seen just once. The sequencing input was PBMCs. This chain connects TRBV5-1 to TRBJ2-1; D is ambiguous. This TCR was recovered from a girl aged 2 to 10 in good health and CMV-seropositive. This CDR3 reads CASRAEPYNEQFF. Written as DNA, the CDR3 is TGCGCCAGCAGGGCTGAACCCTACAATGAGCAGTTCTTC.